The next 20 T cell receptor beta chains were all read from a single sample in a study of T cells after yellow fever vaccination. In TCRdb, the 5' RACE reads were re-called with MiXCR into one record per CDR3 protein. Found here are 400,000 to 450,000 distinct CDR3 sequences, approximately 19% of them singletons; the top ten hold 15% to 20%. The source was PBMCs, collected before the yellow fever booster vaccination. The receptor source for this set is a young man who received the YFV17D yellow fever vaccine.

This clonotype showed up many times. DNA of the CDR3: TGTGCCAGCAGGAAGAGAAGCTCCTACGAGCAGTACGTC. Protein: CASRKRSSYEQYV. The chain has TRBV6-1 and TRBJ2-7; D not certain. Germline lookup yields CDR1 MNHNS and CDR2 SASEGT. Trimming stripped 6 bases from V and 0 bases from J, with 9 bases between. The CDR3 extends over 13 amino acids.

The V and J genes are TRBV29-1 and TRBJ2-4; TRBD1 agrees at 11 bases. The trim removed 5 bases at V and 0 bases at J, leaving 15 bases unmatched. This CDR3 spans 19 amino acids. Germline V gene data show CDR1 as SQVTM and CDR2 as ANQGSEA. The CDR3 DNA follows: TGCAGCGTTTACTCCCGGGACAGGGGGACCTTTATAGCCAAAAACATTCAGTACTTC. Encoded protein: CSVYSRDRGTFIAKNIQYF.

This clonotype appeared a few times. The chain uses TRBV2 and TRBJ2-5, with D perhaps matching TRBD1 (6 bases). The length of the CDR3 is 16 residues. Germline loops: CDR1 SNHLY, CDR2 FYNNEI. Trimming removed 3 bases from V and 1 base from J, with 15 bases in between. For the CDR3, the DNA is TGTGCCAGCAGTGATACCGGACAGCGTGCCCAAGAGACCCAGTACTTC. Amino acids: CASSDTGQRAQETQYF.

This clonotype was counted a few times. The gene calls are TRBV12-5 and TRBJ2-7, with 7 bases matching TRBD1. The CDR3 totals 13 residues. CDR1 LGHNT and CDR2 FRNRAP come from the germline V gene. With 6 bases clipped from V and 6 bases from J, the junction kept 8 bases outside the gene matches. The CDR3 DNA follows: TGTGCTAGTGGCAAGAACAGGGGTGGCGAGCAGTACGTC. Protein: CASGKNRGGEQYV.

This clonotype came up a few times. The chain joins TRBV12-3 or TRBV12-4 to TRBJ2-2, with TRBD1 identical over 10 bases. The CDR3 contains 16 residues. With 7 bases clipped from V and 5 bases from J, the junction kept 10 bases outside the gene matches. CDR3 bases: TGTGCCAGCATCCTCTCGAAGGGACAGGGGACCGGGGAGCTGTTTTTT. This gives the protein CASILSKGQGTGELFF.

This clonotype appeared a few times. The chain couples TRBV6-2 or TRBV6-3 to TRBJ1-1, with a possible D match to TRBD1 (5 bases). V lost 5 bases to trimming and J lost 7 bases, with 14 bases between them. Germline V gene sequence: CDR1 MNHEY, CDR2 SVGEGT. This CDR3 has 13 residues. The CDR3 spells CASSGGLISEAFF. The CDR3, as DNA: TGTGCCAGCAGTGGGGGACTAATAAGTGAAGCTTTCTTT.

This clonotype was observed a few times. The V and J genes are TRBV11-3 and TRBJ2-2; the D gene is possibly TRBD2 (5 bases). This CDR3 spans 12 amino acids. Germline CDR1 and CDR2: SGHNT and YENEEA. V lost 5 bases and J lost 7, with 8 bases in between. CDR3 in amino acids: CASSREGGELFF. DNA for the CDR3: TGTGCCAGCAGCCGCGAGGGCGGGGAGCTGTTTTTT.

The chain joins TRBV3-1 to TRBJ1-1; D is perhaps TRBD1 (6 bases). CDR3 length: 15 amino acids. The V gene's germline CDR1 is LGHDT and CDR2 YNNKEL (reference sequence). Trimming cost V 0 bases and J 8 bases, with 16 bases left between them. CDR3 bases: TGTGCCAGCAGCCAAGATAATGTGGCTACAGGGGAAGCTTTCTTT. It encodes CASSQDNVATGEAFF.

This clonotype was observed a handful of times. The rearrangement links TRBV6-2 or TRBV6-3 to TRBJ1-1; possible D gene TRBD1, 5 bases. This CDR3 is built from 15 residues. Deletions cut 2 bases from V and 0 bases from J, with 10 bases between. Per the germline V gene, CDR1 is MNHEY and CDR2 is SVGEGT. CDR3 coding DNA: TGTGCCAGCAGTTACCGCAGGGTACTGAACACTGAAGCTTTCTTT. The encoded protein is CASSYRRVLNTEAFF.

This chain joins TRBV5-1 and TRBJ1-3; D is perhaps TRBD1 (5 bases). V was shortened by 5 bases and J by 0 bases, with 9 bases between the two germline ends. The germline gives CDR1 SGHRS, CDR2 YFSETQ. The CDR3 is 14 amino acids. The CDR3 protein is CASRGDLSGNTIYF. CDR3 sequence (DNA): TGCGCCAGCAGAGGGGACCTCTCTGGAAACACCATATATTTT.

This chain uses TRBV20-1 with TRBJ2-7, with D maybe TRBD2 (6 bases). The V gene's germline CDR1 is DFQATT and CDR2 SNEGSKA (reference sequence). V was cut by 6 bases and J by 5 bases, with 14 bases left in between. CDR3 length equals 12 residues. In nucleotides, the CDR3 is TGCAGTGCCCCCGGGACTTACAACGAGCAGTACGTC. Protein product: CSAPGTYNEQYV.

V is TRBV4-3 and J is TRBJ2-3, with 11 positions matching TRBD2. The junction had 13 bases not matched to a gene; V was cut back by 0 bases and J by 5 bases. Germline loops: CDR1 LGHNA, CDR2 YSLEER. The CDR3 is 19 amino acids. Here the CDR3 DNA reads TGCGCCAGCAGCCAAGATTGGGGCACTAGCGGGGGTCCGGGAGATACGCAGTATTTT. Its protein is CASSQDWGTSGGPGDTQYF.

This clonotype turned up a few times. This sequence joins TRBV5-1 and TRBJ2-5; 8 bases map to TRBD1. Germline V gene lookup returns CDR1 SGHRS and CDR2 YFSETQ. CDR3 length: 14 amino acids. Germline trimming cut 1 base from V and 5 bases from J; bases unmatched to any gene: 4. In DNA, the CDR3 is TGCGCCAGCAGCTTGCAGGGGGCGGTGGAGACCCAGTACTTC. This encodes CASSLQGAVETQYF.

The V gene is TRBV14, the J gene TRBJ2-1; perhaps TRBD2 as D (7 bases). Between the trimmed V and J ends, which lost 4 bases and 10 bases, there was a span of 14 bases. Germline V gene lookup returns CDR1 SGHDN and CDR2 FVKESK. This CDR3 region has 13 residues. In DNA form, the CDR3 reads TGTGCCAGCAGCCGAGGGTGGGGGGGCGAGCAGTTCTTC. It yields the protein CASSRGWGGEQFF.

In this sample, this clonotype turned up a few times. This chain's CDR3 is CASSARKAGELFF. CDR3 DNA: TGCGCCAGCAGTGCCAGGAAGGCCGGGGAGCTGTTTTTT. This chain joins TRBV10-2 and TRBJ2-2; D gene unclear. This CDR3 is 13 amino acids long. V shed 4 bases and J shed 6 bases, with 9 bases lying between them. Germline values: CDR1 WSHSY, CDR2 SAAADI.

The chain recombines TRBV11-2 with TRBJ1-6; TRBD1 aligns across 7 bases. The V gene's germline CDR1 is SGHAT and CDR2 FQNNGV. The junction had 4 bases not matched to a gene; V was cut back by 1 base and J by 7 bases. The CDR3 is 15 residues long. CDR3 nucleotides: TGTGCCAGCAGCTTAGGAAGGGGGCACAATTCACCCCTCCACTTT. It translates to CASSLGRGHNSPLHF.

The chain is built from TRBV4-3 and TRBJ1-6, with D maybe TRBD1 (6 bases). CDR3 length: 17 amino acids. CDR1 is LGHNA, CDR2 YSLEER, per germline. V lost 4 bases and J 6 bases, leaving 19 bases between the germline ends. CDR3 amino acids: CASSPGPGAEANSPLHF. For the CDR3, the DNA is TGCGCCAGCAGCCCCGGTCCGGGGGCAGAAGCTAATTCACCCCTCCACTTT.

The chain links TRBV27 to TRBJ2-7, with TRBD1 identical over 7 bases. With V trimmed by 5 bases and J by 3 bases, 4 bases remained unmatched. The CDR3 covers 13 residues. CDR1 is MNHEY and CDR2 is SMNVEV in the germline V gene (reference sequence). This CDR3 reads CASSPWTGYEQYF. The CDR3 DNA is TGTGCCAGCAGTCCCTGGACAGGCTACGAGCAGTACTTC.

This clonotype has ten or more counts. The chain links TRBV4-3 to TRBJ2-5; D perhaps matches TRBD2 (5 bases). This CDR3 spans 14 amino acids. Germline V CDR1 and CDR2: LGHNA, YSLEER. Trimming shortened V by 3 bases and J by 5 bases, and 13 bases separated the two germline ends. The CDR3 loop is CASSHHTGRETQYF. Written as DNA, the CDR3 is TGCGCCAGCAGCCATCACACGGGAAGGGAGACCCAGTACTTC.

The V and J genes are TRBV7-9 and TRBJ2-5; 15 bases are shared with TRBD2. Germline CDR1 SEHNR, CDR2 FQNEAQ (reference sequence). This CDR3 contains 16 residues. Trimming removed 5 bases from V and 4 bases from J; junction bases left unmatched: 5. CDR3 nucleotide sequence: TGTGCCAGCAGCCGTCCGGGACTAGCGGGGGGAGAGACCCAGTACTTC. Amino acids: CASSRPGLAGGETQYF.